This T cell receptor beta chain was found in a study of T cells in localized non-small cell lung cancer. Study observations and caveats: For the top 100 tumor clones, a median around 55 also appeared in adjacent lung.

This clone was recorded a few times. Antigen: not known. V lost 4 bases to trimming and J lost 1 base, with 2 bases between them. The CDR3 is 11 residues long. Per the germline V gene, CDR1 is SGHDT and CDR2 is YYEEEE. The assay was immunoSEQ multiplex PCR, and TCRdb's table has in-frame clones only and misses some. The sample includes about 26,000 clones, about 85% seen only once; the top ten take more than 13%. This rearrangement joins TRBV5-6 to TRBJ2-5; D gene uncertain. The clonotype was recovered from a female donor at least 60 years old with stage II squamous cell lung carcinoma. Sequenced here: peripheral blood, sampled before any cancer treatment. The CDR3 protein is CASSVQETQYF. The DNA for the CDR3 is TGTGCCAGCAGCGTCCAAGAGACCCAGTACTTC.